This T cell receptor (beta chain) was identified in a study of T-cell memory formation after mild COVID-19. Study details: Largely donor-specific sequence clusters came from two donors. Broader study findings: Clones that got smaller from day 15 to 85 had even CD4/CD8, while clones growing later tipped toward CD4+.

Losses at the gene ends were 4 bases for V and 0 bases for J; bases not matched to a gene: 10. Germline CDR1 is SGHTA and CDR2 is FQGTGA. The CDR3 is 17 residues long. TCRdb redid the calling of the 5' RACE reads with MiXCR, one entry per CDR3 protein. The sample consists of fewer than 650,000 distinct CDR3 sequences, 20% to 25% of them appearing once. This clonotype came up a few times. What it binds is unknown. The chain combines TRBV7-3 with TRBJ2-3; 7 bases map to TRBD1. Sequencing was done on a sample of PBMCs or a T cell subset sorted from them (not recorded which). The sequence was collected from an adult woman who had mild COVID-19 (a few samples of this study predate the infection). Cell type and time point are not known. The CDR3 DNA reads as TGTGCCAGCAGCTCCCCTAAGACAGGGCTCAGCACAGATACGCAGTATTTT. This gives the protein CASSSPKTGLSTDTQYF.